The next 28 T cell receptor beta chains were all read from a single sample in a study of cytomegalovirus exposure and HLA in healthy donors. The PCR ran on 60 Vbeta and 13 Jbeta primers. The method was immunoSEQ multiplex PCR; TCRdb's version includes in-frame clones alone and lacks a portion of them. The sample totals around 140,000 clones. The specimen sequenced was PBMCs. Receptors were obtained from a man between 18 and 29 years old in good health and CMV-seronegative.

The V and J genes are TRBV7-6 and TRBJ2-1, with TRBD2 identical over 10 bases. The germline V gene has CDR1 SGHVS and CDR2 FNYEAQ. The CDR3 totals 19 residues. With 4 bases clipped from V and 0 bases from J, the junction kept 12 bases outside the gene matches. The CDR3 is CASSSSGGRRLSSYNEQFF. The CDR3 region has the DNA TGTGCCAGCAGCTCTAGCGGGGGACGCCGCTTGAGCTCCTACAATGAGCAGTTCTTC. Full variable domain (outside the CDR3, taken from reference TRBV7-6 and TRBJ2-1): GAGVSQSPRYKVTKRGQDVALRCDPISGHVSLYWYRQALGQGPEFLTYFNYEAQQDKSGLPNDRFSAERPEGSISTLTIQRTEQRDSAMYRCASSSSGGRRLSSYNEQFFGPGTRLTVL.

V and J are TRBV5-5 and TRBJ1-1; D remains unclear. V shed 2 bases and J shed 7 bases, with 12 bases lying between them. Germline V gene data show CDR1 as SGHKS and CDR2 as YYEKEE (reference sequence). The CDR3 spans 13 residues. As DNA, the CDR3 is TGTGCCAGCAGCTTACCGGGAATAATTGAAGCTTTCTTT. It codes for CASSLPGIIEAFF.

The rearrangement links TRBV5-6 to TRBJ2-7; 7 bases align to TRBD1. This CDR3 has 17 residues. With 3 bases clipped from V and 2 bases from J, the junction kept 14 bases outside the gene matches. Germline V lookup: CDR1 SGHDT, CDR2 YYEEEE. In DNA, the CDR3 is TGTGCCAGCAGCTCTGGGCGCCCCGGGACAGTGACCTACGAGCAGTACTTC. Translation: CASSSGRPGTVTYEQYF.

The chain is built from TRBV7-3 and TRBJ2-3; 12 nucleotides match TRBD2. From germline, CDR1 is SGHTA and CDR2 FQGTGA. CDR3 length: 18 residues. J gave up 0 bases and V 5 bases, and 9 bases lay outside the gene matches. DNA of the CDR3: TGTGCCAGCAGCCCCGTCACTAGCGGGGGGCTGAGCACAGATACGCAGTATTTT. Amino acid sequence: CASSPVTSGGLSTDTQYF.

The rearrangement links TRBV19 to TRBJ1-2; maybe TRBD1 (6 bases). The CDR3 runs 13 residues. The ends were cut back, 7 bases at V and 5 bases at J, with 14 bases in the middle. Germline-derived CDR1 and CDR2 are LNHDA and SQIVND (reference sequence). Here the CDR3 reads CASKDSLLYGYTF. CDR3 DNA: TGTGCCAGTAAGGACAGCCTACTTTATGGCTACACCTTC.

The chain is built from TRBV29-1 and TRBJ1-1; unclear D gene. The germline V gene encodes CDR1 SQVTM and CDR2 ANQGSEA. V was shortened by 4 bases and J by 0 bases, with 9 bases between the two germline ends. The CDR3 is 13 amino acids. DNA of the CDR3: TGCAGCGTTGGGACTGCGATGAACACTGAAGCTTTCTTT. Its translation is CSVGTAMNTEAFF.

V usage is TRBV5-1 and J usage is TRBJ1-1, with D perhaps TRBD1 (6 bases). Trimming shortened V by 0 bases and J by 4 bases, and 7 bases separated the two germline ends. CDR3 length: 13 amino acids. CDR1 and CDR2 (germline): SGHRS, YFSETQ. The CDR3 DNA reads as TGCGCCAGCAGCTTGGAAGGGGGCACTGAAGCTTTCTTT. It specifies CASSLEGGTEAFF.

The chain links TRBV7-9 to TRBJ2-7, with unresolved D. Trimming removed 4 bases from V and 5 bases from J, with 15 bases in between. Germline V CDR1 and CDR2: SEHNR, FQNEAQ (reference sequence). The CDR3 spans 14 residues. The DNA for the CDR3 is TGTGCCAGCAGCTCCTCCGCGGTATCCAACGAGCAGTACTTC. As protein: CASSSSAVSNEQYF.

The chain carries TRBV5-1 and TRBJ2-5; D is uncertain. The CDR3 runs 14 residues. V was pared by 0 bases and J by 5 bases, with 11 bases between. Per the germline V gene, CDR1 is SGHRS and CDR2 is YFSETQ. The CDR3 here is CASSLGAGSETQYF. The CDR3 DNA reads TGCGCCAGCAGCTTGGGGGCAGGCTCGGAGACCCAGTACTTC.

J is TRBJ2-3 and V is TRBV27, with D possibly being TRBD2 (5 bases). The germline V gene has CDR1 MNHEY and CDR2 SMNVEV (reference sequence). V lost 2 bases and J lost 0, with 9 bases in between. This CDR3 is built from 15 residues. The CDR3 coding sequence is TGTGCCAGCAGTTTACCTGGAGGTAGCACAGATACGCAGTATTTT. This encodes CASSLPGGSTDTQYF.

The rearrangement links TRBV30 to TRBJ1-6, with 9 positions matching TRBD1. The trim removed 3 bases at V and 7 bases at J, leaving 1 base unmatched. The germline gives CDR1 GTSNPN, CDR2 SVGIG (reference sequence). The CDR3 is 13 amino acids. The CDR3, as DNA: TGTGCCTGGAGCGGGACAGGGAATTCACCCCTCCACTTT. It specifies CAWSGTGNSPLHF.

This sequence joins TRBV10-3 and TRBJ1-1; 9 bases fit TRBD1. The germline V gene has CDR1 ENHRY and CDR2 SYGVKD. The CDR3 has 14 residues. After removal of 5 bases from V and 3 bases from J, the junction contained 4 bases not matched to a gene. The CDR3 here is CAISPQGADTEAFF. CDR3 bases: TGTGCCATCAGTCCACAGGGGGCAGACACTGAAGCTTTCTTT.

Concerning this clone itself: An end of the junction does not agree with germline; a read error may underlie this. The J gene is TRBJ1-2, the V gene TRBV7-4, with D possibly being TRBD1 (5 bases). Germline V gives CDR1 SGHVT, CDR2 SQSDAQ. This CDR3 is 12 amino acids long. CDR3 nucleotide sequence: TGTGCCAGCAGCTTCCCGACAGAGTCCACTCGCTTC. Amino acid sequence: CASSFPTESTRF.

The chain employs TRBV6-5 and TRBJ2-1; the D gene is possibly TRBD2 (6 bases). Germline V CDR1 and CDR2: MNHEY, SVGAGI. V dropped 6 bases and J dropped 0 bases, with 12 bases sitting between them. This CDR3 contains 15 residues. CDR3 DNA: TGTGCCAGCAGCGCCGACGGGAGCTCCTACAATGAGCAGTTCTTC. Translated, it gives CASSADGSSYNEQFF.

The rearrangement joins TRBV28 to TRBJ1-2; D remains ambiguous. The germline V gene has CDR1 MDHEN and CDR2 SYDVKM. The CDR3 contains 12 residues. Trimming removed 2 bases at V and 3 bases at J, with 4 bases between. This CDR3 reads CASSLQDYGYTF. The CDR3, as DNA: TGTGCCAGCAGTTTACAGGACTATGGCTACACCTTC.

The rearrangement links TRBV11-3 to TRBJ2-1; tentative D call: TRBD2 (5 bases). Germline V gene sequence: CDR1 SGHNT, CDR2 YENEEA. The V end was cut by 5 bases, the J end by 4 bases, with 12 bases between. The CDR3 spans 14 residues. The CDR3 region is CASSQREGYNEQFF. As DNA, the CDR3 is TGTGCCAGCAGCCAACGAGAGGGTTACAATGAGCAGTTCTTC.

The rearrangement joins TRBV19 to TRBJ2-2, with TRBD2 identical over 7 bases. The CDR3 is 15 amino acids. With V trimmed by 4 bases and J by 3 bases, 5 bases remained unmatched. The germline CDR1 and CDR2 sequences are LNHDA and SQIVND (reference sequence). For the CDR3, the DNA is TGTGCCAGTAGTACCGGGGGGAGGGACACCGGGGAGCTGTTTTTT. Amino acids: CASSTGGRDTGELFF.

The chain combines TRBV5-1 with TRBJ1-4; 8 nucleotides agree with TRBD1. This CDR3 spans 14 amino acids. Losses at the gene ends were 4 bases for V and 5 bases for J; bases not matched to a gene: 4. Germline lookup yields CDR1 SGHRS and CDR2 YFSETQ. Here the CDR3 reads CASSPRDRNEKLFF. The CDR3 DNA sequence: TGCGCCAGCAGCCCCCGGGACAGGAATGAAAAACTGTTTTTT.

This chain uses TRBV19 with TRBJ2-5, with 9 nucleotides matching TRBD1. Germline lookup yields CDR1 LNHDA and CDR2 SQIVND (reference sequence). Trimming cost V 8 bases and J 4 bases; bases outside gene matches: 2. This CDR3 spans 12 amino acids. CDR3 nucleotide sequence: TGTGCCAGTGGGACAGGGACAGAGACCCAGTACTTC. This sequence encodes CASGTGTETQYF.

V usage is TRBV7-9 and J usage is TRBJ1-6, with D possibly matching TRBD1 (5 bases). This CDR3 region has 16 residues. V lost 5 bases and J 10 bases, leaving 21 bases between the germline ends. Germline assignment: CDR1 SEHNR and CDR2 FQNEAQ (reference sequence). The CDR3 sequence: CASSRLSGSRGSPLHF. CDR3 sequence (DNA): TGTGCCAGCAGCCGGCTATCGGGCTCCCGGGGGTCACCCCTCCACTTT.

The J gene is TRBJ2-7, the V gene TRBV19, with 8 bases fitting TRBD1. After removal of 7 bases from V and 8 bases from J, the junction contained 10 bases not matched to a gene. The V gene's germline CDR1 is LNHDA and CDR2 SQIVND (reference sequence). The CDR3 extends over 13 amino acids. The DNA of the CDR3 is TGTGCCAGTAATATGGGACAGGCTACGAAGCAGTACTTC. It yields the protein CASNMGQATKQYF.

CDR3 sequence (DNA): TGCAGCGTAGAGCCTGAAGCTTTCTTT. This translates into CSVEPEAFF. This chain joins TRBV29-1 and TRBJ1-1; D uncertain. This CDR3 contains 9 residues. CDR1 and CDR2 from the germline V gene are SQVTM and ANQGSEA. The V end was cut by 6 bases, the J end by 6 bases, with 5 bases between.

The chain recombines TRBV4-2 with TRBJ2-5; 10 bases agree with TRBD2. This CDR3 has 16 amino acids. The V and J ends lost 1 base and 2 bases, in that order; junction bases with no gene match: 4. Germline V gives CDR1 LGHNA, CDR2 YNFKEQ. The CDR3 DNA reads TGTGCCAGCAGCCAAGTTCCGGGACTAGCGCAAGAGACCCAGTACTTC. Its protein product is CASSQVPGLAQETQYF.

The chain carries TRBV5-1 and TRBJ1-3; no firm D call. The germline gives CDR1 SGHRS, CDR2 YFSETQ. The V gene lost 5 bases and the J gene lost 0 bases, with 12 bases spanning the gap. This CDR3 has 15 residues. The CDR3 nucleotides read TGCGCCAGCAGTGAAGGGAGTGGCTCTGGAAACACCATATATTTT. Protein: CASSEGSGSGNTIYF.

The chain employs TRBV28 and TRBJ1-4; TRBD1 matches 10 bases. The V gene's germline CDR1 is MDHEN and CDR2 SYDVKM. This CDR3 region has 17 residues. V dropped 5 bases and J dropped 5; count of bases not matched to a gene: 11. The chain's CDR3 is CASSPWTGGFLNEKLFF. The CDR3 DNA reads TGTGCCAGCAGTCCGTGGACAGGGGGTTTCTTGAATGAAAAACTGTTTTTT.

The rearrangement links TRBV7-9 to TRBJ2-1; unclear D gene. The CDR3 covers 14 residues. Germline V lookup: CDR1 SEHNR, CDR2 FQNEAQ (reference sequence). With 5 bases removed from V and 5 bases from J, the gap between germline ends came to 13 bases. DNA of the CDR3: TGTGCCAGCAGCCCACACCAGGTAAACAATGAGCAGTTCTTC. Amino acid sequence: CASSPHQVNNEQFF. Full variable domain (remainder filled in from reference TRBV7-9 and TRBJ2-1): DTGVSQNPRHKITKRGQNVTFRCDPISEHNRLYWYRQTLGQGPEFLTYFQNEAQLEKSRLLSDRFSAERPKGSFSTLEIQRTEQGDSAMYLCASSPHQVNNEQFFGPGTRLTVL.

The V gene is TRBV6-5, the J gene TRBJ2-1; tentative D call: TRBD2 (6 bases). The CDR3 covers 15 residues. The V end was cut by 2 bases, the J end by 1 base, with 9 bases between. Germline-derived CDR1 and CDR2 are MNHEY and SVGAGI. CDR3: CASSYIGGSYNEQFF. The CDR3 nucleotides read TGTGCCAGCAGTTACATCGGGGGATCCTACAATGAGCAGTTCTTC.

The J gene is TRBJ1-1, the V gene TRBV14; unclear D gene. Germline CDR1 is SGHDN and CDR2 is FVKESK. CDR3 size: 13 residues. Trimming pared 0 bases from V and 4 bases from J, leaving 6 bases between. CDR3 DNA sequence: TGTGCCAGCAGCCAAGAAGCTAGCACTGAAGCTTTCTTT. Translating it yields CASSQEASTEAFF.